The 2 T cell receptor beta chains reported below all come from one sample, sequenced in a study of siplizumab effects on memory and regulatory T cells. The repertoire was sequenced with immunoSEQ multiplex PCR; TCRdb's copy has only in-frame clones and lacks some. The sample has some 62,000 clones, around 79% seen once. The sequencing sample was made of memory CD4+ T cells sorted from blood. These receptors originate from a human donor in good health.

The gene calls are TRBV5-6 and TRBJ2-3; 9 bases match TRBD1. This CDR3 has 14 residues. V was clipped by 4 bases and J by 3 bases; unmatched bases: 3. Germline values: CDR1 SGHDT, CDR2 YYEEEE. The CDR3 loop reads CASSPDRGTDTQYF. The CDR3 region has the DNA TGTGCCAGCAGCCCGGACAGGGGAACAGATACGCAGTATTTT.

In DNA form, the CDR3 reads TGTGCCTGGAGGATAGCTAGCGGGGGAACCTACAATGAGCAGTTCTTC. Translated: CAWRIASGGTYNEQFF. The chain combines TRBV30 with TRBJ2-1; TRBD2 agrees at 10 bases. J gave up 2 bases and V 3 bases, and 7 bases lay outside the gene matches. Germline lookup yields CDR1 GTSNPN and CDR2 SVGIG (reference sequence). The CDR3 spans 16 residues.